A selection of T cell receptor beta chains follows, all from one sample in a study of shared clonotypes between healthy human individuals. Using immunoSEQ multiplex PCR, the repertoire was profiled, and TCRdb retains in-frame clones only, with some absent. The table includes hundreds of thousands of clones, about 96% detected once. The sequencing sample was made of naive CD4+ T cells sorted from blood. The receptors shown here come from a woman in her twenties or thirties in good health. The CDR3 runs from the conserved cysteine through the conserved F or W. A D gene is named only where the DNA matches it firmly. Clone size is not always given. Where it is, it says once, few, many or a class for expanded clones.

TGTGCCAGCAGCTTGGGCGAAGGCCCCTACGAGCAGTACTTC CASSLGEGPYEQYF TRBV7-9 NA TRBJ2-7 NA
TGCGCCAGCAGCCCCGGGACGTCCCTTAGCTCCTACGAGCAGTACTTC CASSPGTSLSSYEQYF TRBV5-1 NA TRBJ2-7 NA
TGCGCCAGCAGCTTAGTCGGGCCCCATCAGCCCCAGCATTTT CASSLVGPHQPQHF TRBV5-1 NA TRBJ1-5 NA
TGTGCCAGCAGCTTAGGCCCAGACACTGAAGCTTTCTTT CASSLGPDTEAFF TRBV11-2 NA TRBJ1-1 NA
TGTGCCAGCAGCAAATCAGGGACTAGCGGGAGCTCCTACGAGCAGTACTTC CASSKSGTSGSSYEQYF TRBV21-1 NA TRBJ2-7 NA
TGTGCCAGCAGTTTGGACAGAACCTACGAGCAGTACTTC CASSLDRTYEQYF TRBV28 NA TRBJ2-7 NA
TGTGCCAGCAGTGAAGCCCTGGCAGGGGTCTACGAGCAGTACTTC CASSEALAGVYEQYF TRBV6-1 NA TRBJ2-7 NA
TGTGCCAGCAGGGGGACAGGGGGTCCCGACTATGGCTACACCTTC CASRGTGGPDYGYTF TRBV9 TRBD1 TRBJ1-2 NA
TGCAGCGCCTCACAGGGTTTGGGTCAGCCCCAGCATTTT CSASQGLGQPQHF TRBV29-1 NA TRBJ1-5 NA
TGCGCCAGCAGCTTTGACGGTTACAATGAGCAGTTCTTC CASSFDGYNEQFF TRBV5-1 NA TRBJ2-1 NA
TGTGCCAGCAGTTACGGGGGGACCTACGAGCAGTACTTC CASSYGGTYEQYF TRBV6-6 NA TRBJ2-7 NA
TGCGCCAGCAGTCGGACAGTGGCGAACACTGAAGCTTTCTTT CASSRTVANTEAFF TRBV10-1 NA TRBJ1-1 NA
TGTGCCACCAGGCAGGGGGAATATACCGGGGAGCTGTTTTTT CATRQGEYTGELFF TRBV15 TRBD1 TRBJ2-2 NA
TGTGCCAGCAGTGAAACAGGGAACTATGGCTACACCTTC CASSETGNYGYTF TRBV25-1 NA TRBJ1-2 NA
TGTGCCAGCAGCGTAGGAGGCTGGGGCAACTCCTACGAGCAGTACTTC CASSVGGWGNSYEQYF TRBV9 NA TRBJ2-7 once
TGCGCCAGCAGCTTGGAGGGCGCGGCGAACACTGAAGCTTTCTTT CASSLEGAANTEAFF TRBV5-1 NA TRBJ1-1 NA